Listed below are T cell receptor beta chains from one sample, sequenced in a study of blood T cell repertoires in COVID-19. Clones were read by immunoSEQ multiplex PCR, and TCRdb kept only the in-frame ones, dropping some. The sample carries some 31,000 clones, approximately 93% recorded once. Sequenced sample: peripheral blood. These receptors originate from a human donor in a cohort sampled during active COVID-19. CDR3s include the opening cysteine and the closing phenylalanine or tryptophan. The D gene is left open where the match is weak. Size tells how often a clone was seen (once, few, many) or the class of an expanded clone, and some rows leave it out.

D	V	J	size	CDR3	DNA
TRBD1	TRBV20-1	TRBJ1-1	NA	CSASRRGQGLTEAFF	TGCAGTGCTAGTAGAAGAGGACAGGGGTTAACTGAAGCTTTCTTT
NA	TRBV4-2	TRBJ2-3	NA	CASSQARGPKGAGVTSTDTQYF	TGTGCCAGCAGCCAAGCGCGGGGTCCTAAAGGGGCCGGGGTCACTAGCACAGATACGCAGTATTTT
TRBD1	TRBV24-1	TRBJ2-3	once	CATSDTGTGDYLTDTQYF	TGTGCCACCAGTGATACGGGGACAGGGGATTACCTCACAGATACGCAGTATTTT
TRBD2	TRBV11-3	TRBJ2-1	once	CASSLDPRTSGNEQFF	TGTGCCAGCAGCTTAGATCCCCGGACTAGCGGCAATGAGCAGTTCTTC
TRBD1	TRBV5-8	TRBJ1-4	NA	CASSLMETGGGEKLFF	TGTGCCAGCAGCTTGATGGAGACAGGGGGCGGTGAAAAACTGTTTTTT
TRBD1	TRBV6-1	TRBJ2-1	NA	CASSGPQGQGKNEQFF	TGTGCCAGCAGTGGACCTCAGGGACAGGGTAAAAATGAGCAGTTCTTC
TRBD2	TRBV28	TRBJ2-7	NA	CASSLPGGNLYEQYF	TGTGCCAGCAGTTTGCCCGGGGGGAACCTCTACGAGCAGTACTTC
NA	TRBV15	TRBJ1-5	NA	CATSRDLPRQAPQHF	TGTGCCACCAGCAGAGATTTACCCCGACAGGCACCCCAGCATTTT
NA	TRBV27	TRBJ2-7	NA	CASSFGTPRYEQYF	TGTGCCAGCAGTTTCGGGACTCCTAGGTACGAGCAGTACTTC
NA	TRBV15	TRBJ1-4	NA	CATSRGGDRSVEKLFF	TGTGCCACCAGCAGAGGCGGTGACAGGAGCGTCGAAAAACTGTTTTTT
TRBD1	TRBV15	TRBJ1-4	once	CATQDRVDEKLFF	TGTGCCACCCAGGACAGGGTGGATGAAAAACTGTTTTTT
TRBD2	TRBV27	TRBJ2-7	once	CASNPSGTSSYEQYF	TGTGCCAGCAACCCTAGCGGGACGAGCTCCTACGAGCAGTACTTC
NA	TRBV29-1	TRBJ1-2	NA	CSVDRNYGYTF	TGCAGCGTTGACAGAAACTATGGCTACACCTTC
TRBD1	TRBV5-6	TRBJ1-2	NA	CASSLGDSKFFNYGYTF	TGTGCCAGCAGCTTGGGGGACAGCAAGTTCTTTAACTATGGCTACACCTTC
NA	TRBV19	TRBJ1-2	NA	CASLRAGNYGYTF	TGTGCCAGTCTCCGGGCGGGGAACTATGGCTACACCTTC
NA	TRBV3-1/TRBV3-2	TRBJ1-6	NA	CASSQGGGDSPLHF	TGTGCCAGCAGCCAAGGTGGAGGGGACTCACCCCTCCACTTT
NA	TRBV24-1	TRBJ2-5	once	CATSPGGETQYF	TGTGCCACCAGTCCAGGGGGGGAGACCCAGTACTTC
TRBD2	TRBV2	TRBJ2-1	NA	CASYISSGGAGEQFF	TGTGCCAGCTATATATCTAGCGGGGGGGCGGGGGAGCAGTTCTTC
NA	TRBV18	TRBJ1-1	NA	CASSPGLGFPGTEAFF	TGTGCCAGCTCCCCAGGGCTTGGGTTCCCGGGGACTGAAGCTTTCTTT
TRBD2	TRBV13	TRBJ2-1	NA	CASSLSFRTSGRVIYNEQFF	TGTGCCAGCAGCTTGTCGTTTCGGACTAGCGGGAGAGTCATATACAATGAGCAGTTCTTC
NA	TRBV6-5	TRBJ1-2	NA	CASDEGGSGYTF	TGTGCCAGTGATGAGGGTGGTAGCGGCTACACCTTC
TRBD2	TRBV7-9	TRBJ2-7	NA	CASSGDPPASGTYEQYF	TGTGCCAGCAGCGGGGACCCACCGGCTAGCGGGACCTACGAGCAGTACTTC
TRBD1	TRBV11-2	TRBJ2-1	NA	CASSLLRDRGKLGQFF	TGTGCCAGCAGCTTACTGCGGGACAGGGGAAAACTCGGGCAGTTCTTC
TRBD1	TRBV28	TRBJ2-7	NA	CASSSLTGVWEQYF	TGTGCCAGCAGTTCTCTGACAGGGGTATGGGAGCAGTACTTC
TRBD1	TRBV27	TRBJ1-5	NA	CASSFADRVGNQPQHF	TGTGCCAGCAGTTTTGCGGACAGGGTAGGCAATCAGCCCCAGCATTTT
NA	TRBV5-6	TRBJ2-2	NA	CASSWREGELFF	TGTGCCAGCAGTTGGAGAGAGGGGGAGCTGTTTTTT
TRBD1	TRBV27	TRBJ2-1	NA	CASAPATTGADEQFF	TGTGCCAGCGCCCCAGCGACTACAGGGGCCGATGAGCAGTTCTTC
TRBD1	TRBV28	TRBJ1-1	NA	CASSLYSPEWTGNMNTEAFF	TGTGCCAGCAGTTTATATAGTCCTGAGTGGACAGGCAATATGAACACTGAAGCTTTCTTT
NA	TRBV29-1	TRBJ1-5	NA	CSVGQGSNQPQHF	TGCAGCGTTGGGCAGGGGAGCAATCAGCCCCAGCATTTT
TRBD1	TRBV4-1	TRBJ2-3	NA	CASSLDSGTGTDTQYF	TGCGCCAGCAGCCTGGATTCCGGGACAGGGACAGATACGCAGTATTTT
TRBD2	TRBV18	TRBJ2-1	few	CASRTSGYNEQFF	TGTGCCAGTCGGACTAGTGGATACAATGAGCAGTTCTTC
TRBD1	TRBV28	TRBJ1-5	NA	CASSFRRGLQPQHF	TGTGCCAGCAGTTTCCGTAGGGGGCTTCAGCCCCAGCATTTT
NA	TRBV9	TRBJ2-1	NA	CASSGRDSNNEQFF	TGTGCCAGCAGCGGCCGGGACTCTAACAATGAGCAGTTCTTC
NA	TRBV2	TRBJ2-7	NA	CASRRTAASSYEQYF	TGTGCCAGCAGGAGGACTGCTGCTAGCTCCTACGAGCAGTACTTC
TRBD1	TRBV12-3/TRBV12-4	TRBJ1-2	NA	CASRDGTDYGYTF	TGTGCCAGCAGAGACGGGACAGACTATGGCTACACCTTC
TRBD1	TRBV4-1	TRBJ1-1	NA	CASSQDDRGAEAFF	TGCGCCAGCAGCCAAGATGACAGGGGGGCGGAAGCTTTCTTT
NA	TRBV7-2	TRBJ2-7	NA	CASSLEDSQTGEQYF	TGTGCCAGCAGCTTAGAGGACAGCCAGACTGGCGAGCAGTACTTC
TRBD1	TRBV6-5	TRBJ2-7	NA	CASSPSGQTYEQYF	TGTGCCAGCAGCCCCTCGGGACAGACCTACGAGCAGTACTTC
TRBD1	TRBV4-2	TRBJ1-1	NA	CASSHPTGGTVNTEAFF	TGTGCCAGCAGCCACCCGACAGGGGGTACGGTGAACACTGAAGCTTTCTTT
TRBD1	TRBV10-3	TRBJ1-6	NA	CANGDREVALHF	TGTGCCAACGGGGACAGGGAGGTAGCCCTCCACTTT
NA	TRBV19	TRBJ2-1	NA	CASRLANEQFF	TGTGCCAGTAGGTTAGCCAATGAGCAGTTCTTC
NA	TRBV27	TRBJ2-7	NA	CASSSNRDSYEQYF	TGTGCCAGCAGTTCAAACAGGGATTCCTACGAGCAGTACTTC
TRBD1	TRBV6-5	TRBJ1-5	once	CASSYSGQGSNQPQHF	TGTGCCAGCAGTTACTCTGGACAGGGCAGCAATCAGCCCCAGCATTTT
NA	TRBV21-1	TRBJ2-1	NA	CASSSRTSGDPGRNEQFF	TGTGCCAGCAGCTCCCGGACTAGCGGGGACCCCGGACGGAATGAGCAGTTCTTC
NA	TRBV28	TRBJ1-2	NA	CASSLLETGGRGYTF	TGTGCCAGCAGTTTACTCGAGACAGGTGGCCGGGGCTACACCTTC
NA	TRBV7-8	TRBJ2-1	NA	CASSRTGNEQFF	TGTGCCAGCAGCCGAACAGGCAATGAGCAGTTCTTC
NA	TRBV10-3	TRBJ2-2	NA	CAISDTGNLGELFF	TGTGCCATCAGTGACACAGGGAATTTGGGGGAGCTGTTTTTT
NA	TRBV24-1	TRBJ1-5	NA	CATSETSGVNQPQHF	TGTGCCACCAGTGAGACCTCAGGGGTCAATCAGCCCCAGCATTTT
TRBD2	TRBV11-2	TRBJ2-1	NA	CAGTRGGNEQFF	TGTGCCGGAACGCGGGGGGGTAATGAGCAGTTCTTC
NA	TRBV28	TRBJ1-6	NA	CASSRDNNSPLHF	TGTGCCAGCAGCCGGGACAATAATTCACCCCTCCACTTT
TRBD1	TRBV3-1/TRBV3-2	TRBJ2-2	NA	CASSQQVDRVTGELFF	TGTGCCAGCAGCCAACAAGTGGACAGGGTCACCGGGGAGCTGTTTTTT
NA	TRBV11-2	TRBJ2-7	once	CASSSIQGGTAYEQYF	TGTGCCAGCAGCTCCATTCAGGGGGGTACTGCATACGAGCAGTACTTC
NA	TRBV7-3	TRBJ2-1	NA	CASSLGAVALSNEQFF	TGTGCCAGCAGCTTGGGGGCGGTAGCGCTGAGCAATGAGCAGTTCTTC
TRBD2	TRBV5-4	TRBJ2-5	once	CASSSSGGETQYF	TGTGCCAGCAGCTCTAGCGGGGGCGAGACCCAGTACTTC
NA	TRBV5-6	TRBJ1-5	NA	CASSLGFAGNQPQHF	TGTGCCAGCAGCTTGGGGTTTGCAGGAAATCAGCCCCAGCATTTT
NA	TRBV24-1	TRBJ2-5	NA	CATSDRSAGEYQETQYF	TGTGCCACCAGTGATAGGAGCGCGGGCGAGTACCAAGAGACCCAGTACTTC